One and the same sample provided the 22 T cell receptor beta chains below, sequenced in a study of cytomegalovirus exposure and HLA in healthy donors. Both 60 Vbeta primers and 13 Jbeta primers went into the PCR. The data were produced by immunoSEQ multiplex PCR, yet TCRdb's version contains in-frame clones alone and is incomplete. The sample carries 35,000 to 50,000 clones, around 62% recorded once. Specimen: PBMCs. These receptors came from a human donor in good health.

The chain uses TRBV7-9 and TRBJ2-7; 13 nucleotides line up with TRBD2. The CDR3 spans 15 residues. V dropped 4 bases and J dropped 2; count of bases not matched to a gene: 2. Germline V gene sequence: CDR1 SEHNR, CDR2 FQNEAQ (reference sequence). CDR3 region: CASSSTSGGAYEQYF. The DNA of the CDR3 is TGTGCCAGCAGCTCCACTAGCGGGGGGGCCTACGAGCAGTACTTC.

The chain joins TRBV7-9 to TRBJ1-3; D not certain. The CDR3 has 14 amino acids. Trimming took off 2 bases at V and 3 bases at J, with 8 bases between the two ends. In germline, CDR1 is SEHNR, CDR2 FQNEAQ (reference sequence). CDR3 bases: TGTGCCAGCAGCTTAATGCAGATTGGAAACACCATATATTTT. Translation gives CASSLMQIGNTIYF.

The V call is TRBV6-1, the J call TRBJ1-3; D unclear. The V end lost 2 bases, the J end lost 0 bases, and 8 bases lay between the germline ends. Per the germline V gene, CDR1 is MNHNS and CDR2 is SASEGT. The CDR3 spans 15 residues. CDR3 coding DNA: TGTGCCAGCAGTGAATGGGCGGGCTCTGGAAACACCATATATTTT. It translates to CASSEWAGSGNTIYF.

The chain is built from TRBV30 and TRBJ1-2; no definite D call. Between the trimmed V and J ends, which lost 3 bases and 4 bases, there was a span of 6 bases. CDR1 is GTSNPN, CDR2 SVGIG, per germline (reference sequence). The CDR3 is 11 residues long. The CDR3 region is CAWRFIYGYTF. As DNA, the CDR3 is TGTGCCTGGAGGTTCATCTATGGCTACACCTTC.

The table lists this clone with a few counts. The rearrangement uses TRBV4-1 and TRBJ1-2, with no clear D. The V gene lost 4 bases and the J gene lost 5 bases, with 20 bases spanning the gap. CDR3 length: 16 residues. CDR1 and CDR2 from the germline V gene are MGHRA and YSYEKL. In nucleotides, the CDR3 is TGCGCCAGCAGCCGCGGGGAGGTCCAGAGCAAATATGGCTACACCTTC. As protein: CASSRGEVQSKYGYTF.

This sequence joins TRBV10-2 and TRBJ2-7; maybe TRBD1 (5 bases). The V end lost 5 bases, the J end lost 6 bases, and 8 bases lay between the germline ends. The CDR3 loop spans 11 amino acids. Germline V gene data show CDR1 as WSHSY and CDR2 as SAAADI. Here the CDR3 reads CASSPGPEQYF. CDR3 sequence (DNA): TGCGCCAGCAGTCCAGGGCCCGAGCAGTACTTC.

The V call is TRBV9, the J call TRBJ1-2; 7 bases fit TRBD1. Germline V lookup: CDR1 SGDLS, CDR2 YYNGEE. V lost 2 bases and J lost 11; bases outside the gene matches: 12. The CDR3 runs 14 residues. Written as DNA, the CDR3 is TGTGCCAGCAGCGTTACCGGGACAGTCACTGATTACACCTTC. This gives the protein CASSVTGTVTDYTF.

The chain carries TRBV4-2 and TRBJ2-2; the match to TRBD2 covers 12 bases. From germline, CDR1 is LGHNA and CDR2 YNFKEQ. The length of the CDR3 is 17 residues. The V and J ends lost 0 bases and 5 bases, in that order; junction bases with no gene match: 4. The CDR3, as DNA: TGTGCCAGCAGCCAAGACAGGACTAGCGGGGTTACCGGGGAGCTGTTTTTT. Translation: CASSQDRTSGVTGELFF.

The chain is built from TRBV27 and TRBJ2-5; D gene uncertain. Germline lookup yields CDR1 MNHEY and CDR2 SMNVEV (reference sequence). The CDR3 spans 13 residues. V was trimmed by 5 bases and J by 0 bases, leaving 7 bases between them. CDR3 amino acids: CASSPSYQETQYF. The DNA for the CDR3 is TGTGCCAGCAGTCCCTCGTACCAAGAGACCCAGTACTTC.

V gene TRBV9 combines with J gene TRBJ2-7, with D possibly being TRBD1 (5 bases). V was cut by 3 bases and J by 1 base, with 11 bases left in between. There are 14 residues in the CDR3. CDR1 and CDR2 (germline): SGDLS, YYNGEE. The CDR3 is CASSATGNSYEQYF. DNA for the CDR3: TGTGCCAGCAGCGCAACAGGCAATTCCTACGAGCAGTACTTC.

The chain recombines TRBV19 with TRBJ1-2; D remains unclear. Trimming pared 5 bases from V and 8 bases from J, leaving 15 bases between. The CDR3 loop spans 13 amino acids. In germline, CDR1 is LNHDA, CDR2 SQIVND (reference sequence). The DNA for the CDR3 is TGTGCCAGTAGTTGGGCAGGCTCGGAAGGCTACACCTTC. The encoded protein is CASSWAGSEGYTF.

In nucleotides, the CDR3 is TGTGCCAGCAGCCAACCACCCGGACAGGGACGCAATCAGCCCCAGCATTTT. Its protein product is CASSQPPGQGRNQPQHF. J is TRBJ1-5 and V is TRBV4-2; 8 bases align to TRBD1. CDR1 is LGHNA, CDR2 YNFKEQ, per germline. The ends lost 2 bases at V and 2 bases at J; junction bases unmatched: 8. The CDR3 totals 17 residues.

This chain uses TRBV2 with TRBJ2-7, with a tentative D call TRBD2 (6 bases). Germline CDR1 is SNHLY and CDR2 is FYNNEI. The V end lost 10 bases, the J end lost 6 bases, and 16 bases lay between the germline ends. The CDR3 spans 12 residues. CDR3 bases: TGTGCCACCCAACCGGAGGGAGTCGAGCAGTACTTC. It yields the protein CATQPEGVEQYF.

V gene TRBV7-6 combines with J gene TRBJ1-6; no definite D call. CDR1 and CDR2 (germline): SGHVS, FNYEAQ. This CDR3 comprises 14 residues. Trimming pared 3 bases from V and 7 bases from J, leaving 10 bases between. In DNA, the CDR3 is TGTGCCAGCAGCTTCTCACAGTCCAATTCACCCCTCCACTTT. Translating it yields CASSFSQSNSPLHF.

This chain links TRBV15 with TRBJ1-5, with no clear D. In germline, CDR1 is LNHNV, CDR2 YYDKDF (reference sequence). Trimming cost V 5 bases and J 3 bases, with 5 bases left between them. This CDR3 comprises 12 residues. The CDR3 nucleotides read TGTGCCACCAGCCTAATCAATCAGCCCCAGCATTTT. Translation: CATSLINQPQHF.

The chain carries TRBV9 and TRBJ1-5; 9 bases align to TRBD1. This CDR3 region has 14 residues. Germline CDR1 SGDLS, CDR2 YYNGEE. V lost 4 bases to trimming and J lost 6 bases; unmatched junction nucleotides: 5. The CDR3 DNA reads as TGTGCCAGCAGCCCCCGACAGGGGGGTCAGCCCCAGCATTTT. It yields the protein CASSPRQGGQPQHF. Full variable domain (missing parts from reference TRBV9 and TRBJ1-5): DSGVTQTPKHLITATGQRVTLRCSPRSGDLSVYWYQQSLDQGLQFLIQYYNGEERAKGNILERFSAQQFPDLHSELNLSSLELGDSALYFCASSPRQGGQPQHFGDGTRLSIL.

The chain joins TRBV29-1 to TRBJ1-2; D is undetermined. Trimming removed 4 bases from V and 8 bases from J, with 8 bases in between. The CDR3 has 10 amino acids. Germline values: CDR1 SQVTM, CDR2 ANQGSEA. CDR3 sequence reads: CSVVHWGYTF. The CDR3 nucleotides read TGCAGCGTTGTACATTGGGGCTACACCTTC.

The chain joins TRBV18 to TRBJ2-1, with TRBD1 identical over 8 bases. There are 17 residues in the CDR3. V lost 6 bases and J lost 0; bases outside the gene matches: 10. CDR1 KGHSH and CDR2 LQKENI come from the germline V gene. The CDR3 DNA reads TGTGCCAGCTCCCTCGATCAGGGGGCCAGCTCCTACAATGAGCAGTTCTTC. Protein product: CASSLDQGASSYNEQFF.

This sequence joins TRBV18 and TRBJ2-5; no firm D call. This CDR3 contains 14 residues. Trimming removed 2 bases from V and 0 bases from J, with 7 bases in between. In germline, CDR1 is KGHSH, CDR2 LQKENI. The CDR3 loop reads CASSPFPNQETQYF. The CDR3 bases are TGTGCCAGCTCACCATTCCCAAACCAAGAGACCCAGTACTTC.

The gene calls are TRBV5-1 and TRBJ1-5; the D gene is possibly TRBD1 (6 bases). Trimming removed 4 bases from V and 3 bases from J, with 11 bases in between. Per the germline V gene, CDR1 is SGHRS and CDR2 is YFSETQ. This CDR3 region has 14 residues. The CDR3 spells CASSSGQPNQPQHF. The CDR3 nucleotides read TGCGCCAGCAGCAGCGGACAGCCCAATCAGCCCCAGCATTTT. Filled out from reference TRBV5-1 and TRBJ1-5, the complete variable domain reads KAGVTQTPRYLIKTRGQQVTLSCSPISGHRSVSWYQQTPGQGLQFLFEYFSETQRNKGNFPGRFSGRQFSNSRSEMNVSTLELGDSALYLCASSSGQPNQPQHFGDGTRLSIL.

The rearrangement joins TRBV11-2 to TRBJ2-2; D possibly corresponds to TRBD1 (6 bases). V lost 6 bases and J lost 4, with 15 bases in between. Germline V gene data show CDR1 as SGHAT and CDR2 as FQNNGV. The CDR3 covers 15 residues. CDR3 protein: CASRPGQLSTGELFF. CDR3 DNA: TGTGCCAGCAGGCCCGGACAGCTATCCACCGGGGAGCTGTTTTTT.

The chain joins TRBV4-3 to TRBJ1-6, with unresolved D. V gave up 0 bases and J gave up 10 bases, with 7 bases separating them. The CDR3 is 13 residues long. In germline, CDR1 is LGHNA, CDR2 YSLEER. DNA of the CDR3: TGCGCCAGCAGCCAAGAGGAGAGCTCACCCCTCCACTTT. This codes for CASSQEESSPLHF.